This T cell receptor beta chain was recovered during a study of CD8+CD57+ T cells in acquired aplastic anemia. It was genomic DNA that served as the template for profiling TCR beta VDJ and CDR3. TCRdb recomputed calls from the reads with MiXCR, one row per CDR3 protein. The sample lists over 45,000 distinct CDR3 sequences; around two thirds were seen once. Sequences were obtained from sorted CD4+, CD8+, or CD8+CD57+ T cells (not recorded which) from PBMCs. The receptor was isolated from a human donor in good health, serving as a control.

The CDR3 loop reads CASSSWGYEQYF. The CDR3 DNA is TGTGCCAGCAGCTCATGGGGGTACGAGCAGTACTTC. This chain links TRBV5-6 with TRBJ2-7; the D gene could be TRBD1 or TRBD2 (5 bases each). The CDR3 spans 12 residues. CDR1 is SGHDT, CDR2 YYEEEE, per germline. Trimming cost V 3 bases and J 4 bases, with 8 bases left between them.